These 23 T cell receptor beta chains came from one sample sequenced in a study of T cells expressing NK-cell markers. Reanalyzing the 5' RACE reads, TCRdb keeps one entry per CDR3 protein, without DNA. This sample's table has 130,000 to 150,000 distinct CDR3 sequences. The sequencing input was blood T cells: a sorted CD56 or NKG2C T cell subset, CD4+ or CD8+ T cells, or bulk PBMC T cells (not recorded which). All receptors derive from a man younger than 35 in good health.

This sequence joins TRBV12-3 or TRBV12-4 and TRBJ2-3; as DNA is missing, the TRBD2 call by TCRdb cannot be tested. This CDR3 spans 17 amino acids. CDR3 protein: CASSSPSSRESTDTQYF.

The rearrangement links TRBV9 to TRBJ2-7; the D call from TCRdb, TRBD2, cannot be confirmed without DNA. CDR1 and CDR2 (germline): SGDLS, YYNGEE. The CDR3 extends over 15 amino acids. CDR3 amino acids: CASSVEGSGSDEQYF.

The chain recombines TRBV3-1 with TRBJ2-5; TCRdb indicates TRBD1, and absent DNA this call remains unverified. The CDR3 extends over 15 amino acids. The germline gives CDR1 LGHDT, CDR2 YNNKEL (reference sequence). CDR3 region: CASSPPGTLQETQYF.

The chain carries TRBV24-1 and TRBJ1-5; TCRdb names TRBD1, which stays unverified in the absence of DNA. Germline lookup yields CDR1 KGHDR and CDR2 SFDVKD. The CDR3 has 13 amino acids. The CDR3 reads CATSATGNQPQHF.

The J gene is TRBJ1-2, the V gene TRBV30. CDR1 and CDR2 from the germline V gene are GTSNPN and SVGIG (reference sequence). This CDR3 has 11 amino acids. CDR3 amino acids: CAWSATNGYTF. The variable domain in full, completed from reference TRBV30 and TRBJ1-2, reads SQTIHQWPATLVQPVGSPLSLECTVEGTSNPNLYWYRQAAGRGLQLLFYSVGIGQISSEVPQNLSASRPQDRQFILSSKKLLLSDSGFYLCAWSATNGYTFGSGTRLTVV.

The J gene is TRBJ1-2, the V gene TRBV7-9; TCRdb's D call, TRBD1, is unchecked because there is no DNA. There are 14 residues in the CDR3. CDR1 is SEHNR and CDR2 is FQNEAQ in the germline V gene (reference sequence). CDR3 region: CASSLETGYEGYTF.

This chain uses TRBV29-1 with TRBJ2-7; TCRdb names TRBD2, which stays unverified in the absence of DNA. The CDR3 consists of 16 residues. CDR1 is SQVTM and CDR2 is ANQGSEA in the germline V gene. CDR3 in amino acids: CSVDGLAGAEPYEQYF.

CDR3 amino acids: CSARAPMGDRGDTEAFF. The chain is built from TRBV20-1 and TRBJ1-1; TCRdb designates TRBD1, a call that cannot be tested without DNA. CDR3 length equals 17 residues. The germline CDR1 and CDR2 sequences are DFQATT and SNEGSKA (reference sequence).

V gene TRBV7-9 combines with J gene TRBJ2-3; without DNA, the TCRdb call of TRBD2 cannot be checked. CDR1 is SEHNR, CDR2 FQNEAQ, per germline (reference sequence). The CDR3 spans 17 residues. The CDR3 sequence: CASSPPSGRAYGDTQYF.

The chain uses TRBV7-9 and TRBJ2-1; the TCRdb D gene call, TRBD1, has no DNA to confirm it. Germline V lookup: CDR1 SEHNR, CDR2 FQNEAQ (reference sequence). The CDR3 contains 14 residues. This chain's CDR3 is CASSPRQGYNEQFF.

The chain carries TRBV29-1 and TRBJ2-7; the D call from TCRdb, TRBD1, cannot be confirmed without DNA. The CDR3 extends over 13 amino acids. Germline values: CDR1 SQVTM, CDR2 ANQGSEA. The CDR3 sequence is CSVGQGAIGEQYF.

J is TRBJ2-1 and V is TRBV5-1; TCRdb proposes TRBD1, but this gene call is untestable without DNA. The CDR3 runs to 15 residues. Germline CDR1 and CDR2: SGHRS and YFSETQ. The CDR3 loop reads CASSPWTGTDNEQFF.

The chain links TRBV4-2 to TRBJ2-7; TCRdb proposes TRBD2, but this gene call is untestable without DNA. The CDR3 length is 14 residues. Germline lookup yields CDR1 LGHNA and CDR2 YNFKEQ. CDR3 sequence: CASSQGTITYEQYF.

The gene calls are TRBV11-1 and TRBJ2-3; the TCRdb call, TRBD1, lacks DNA for checking. From germline, CDR1 is SGHAT and CDR2 FQDESV (reference sequence). The CDR3 sequence is 15 residues long. The CDR3 sequence is CASSEGQASTDTQYF. Based on the CDR3 plus reference TRBV11-1 and TRBJ2-3, the full variable domain is EAEVAQSPRYKITEKSQAVAFWCDPISGHATLYWYRQILGQGPELLVQFQDESVVDDSQLPKDRFSAERLKGVDSTLKIQPAELGDSAMYLCASSEGQASTDTQYFGPGTRLTVL.

The rearrangement links TRBV7-9 to TRBJ2-3; absent DNA, TCRdb's TRBD2 call cannot be checked. Germline V lookup: CDR1 SEHNR, CDR2 FQNEAQ (reference sequence). The CDR3 runs 15 residues. The CDR3 sequence: CASIGRDQSTDTQYF. Full variable domain (outside the CDR3, taken from reference TRBV7-9 and TRBJ2-3): DTGVSQNPRHKITKRGQNVTFRCDPISEHNRLYWYRQTLGQGPEFLTYFQNEAQLEKSRLLSDRFSAERPKGSFSTLEIQRTEQGDSAMYLCASIGRDQSTDTQYFGPGTRLTVL.

This chain joins TRBV29-1 and TRBJ1-1; TCRdb designates TRBD1, a call that cannot be tested without DNA. The V gene's germline CDR1 is SQVTM and CDR2 ANQGSEA. The CDR3 is made up of 14 amino acids. CDR3 protein: CSVGWDSLTTEAFF.

This sequence joins TRBV3-1 and TRBJ2-5; TCRdb proposes TRBD1, but this gene call is untestable without DNA. The CDR3 is made up of 16 amino acids. Germline assignment: CDR1 LGHDT and CDR2 YNNKEL (reference sequence). This CDR3 reads CASSQFSVRGQETQYF.

The chain uses TRBV3-1 and TRBJ1-2. The CDR3 extends over 14 amino acids. Germline V lookup: CDR1 LGHDT, CDR2 YNNKEL (reference sequence). This chain's CDR3 is CASSQGGSNYGYTF.

The V call is TRBV3-1, the J call TRBJ2-1; TCRdb reports TRBD1, a call that lacks DNA to check it against. Germline V gene data show CDR1 as LGHDT and CDR2 as YNNKEL (reference sequence). The CDR3 loop spans 15 amino acids. The CDR3 here is CASSQDQGAEDEQFF.

The chain employs TRBV20-1 and TRBJ2-3; TCRdb's D gene call, TRBD2, goes unchecked for lack of DNA. The V gene's germline CDR1 is DFQATT and CDR2 SNEGSKA (reference sequence). The CDR3 runs 20 residues. The CDR3 loop is CSTWAGVSPFTVTITDTQYF.

This sequence joins TRBV5-5 and TRBJ2-1; TCRdb's D gene call, TRBD2, goes unchecked for lack of DNA. The CDR3 extends over 16 amino acids. Germline CDR1 SGHKS, CDR2 YYEKEE (reference sequence). CDR3: CASSLVYPSLNNEQFF.

The chain couples TRBV4-3 to TRBJ2-1; no DNA is available, so the TRBD1 call from TCRdb remains unchecked. The CDR3 length is 17 residues. CDR1 is LGHNA and CDR2 is YSLEER in the germline V gene. CDR3 sequence: CASSQVRSGVSYNEQFF.

The V gene is TRBV28, the J gene TRBJ2-6. The CDR3 consists of 17 residues. Germline CDR1 reads MDHEN; CDR2 reads SYDVKM. CDR3 protein: CASSFAGLDSGANVLTF.